What follows are 9 T cell receptor beta chains derived from one specimen sequenced in a study of OX40 agonist ivuxolimab in advanced cancers. TCRdb's table, derived via immunoSEQ multiplex PCR, lists solely in-frame clones and lacks some. The table includes more than 100,000 clones, about 92% detected once. The material sequenced was CD4+ or CD8+ T cells sorted from blood, taken in a trial of the OX40 agonist ivuxolimab. The receptors originated from an adult with an advanced solid tumor such as melanoma, head and neck, liver or kidney cancer.

This CDR3 reads CASSYGLAGGPITDTQYF. The CDR3 bases are TGTGCCAGCAGCTACGGACTAGCGGGGGGACCTATCACAGATACGCAGTATTTT. The chain couples TRBV7-9 to TRBJ2-3; TRBD2 matches at 14 bases. In germline, CDR1 is SEHNR, CDR2 FQNEAQ (reference sequence). CDR3 length: 18 amino acids. The trim removed 4 bases at V and 2 bases at J, leaving 8 bases unmatched. Variable domain in full (rest from reference TRBV7-9 and TRBJ2-3): DTGVSQNPRHKITKRGQNVTFRCDPISEHNRLYWYRQTLGQGPEFLTYFQNEAQLEKSRLLSDRFSAERPKGSFSTLEIQRTEQGDSAMYLCASSYGLAGGPITDTQYFGPGTRLTVL.

The J gene is TRBJ2-1, the V gene TRBV19; D possibly corresponds to TRBD1 (6 bases). V was cut by 5 bases and J by 0 bases, with 17 bases left in between. Germline values: CDR1 LNHDA, CDR2 SQIVND (reference sequence). This CDR3 region has 17 residues. The CDR3 spells CASSPDATGSSYNEQFF. The DNA of the CDR3 is TGTGCCAGTAGTCCAGACGCTACAGGGAGCTCCTACAATGAGCAGTTCTTC.

V usage is TRBV9 and J usage is TRBJ2-7; tentative D call: TRBD1 (6 bases). Germline-derived CDR1 and CDR2 are SGDLS and YYNGEE. This CDR3 comprises 12 residues. The V end lost 3 bases, the J end lost 6 bases, and 10 bases lay between the germline ends. The CDR3: CASSASGVEQYF. DNA of the CDR3: TGTGCCAGCAGCGCCTCAGGGGTCGAGCAGTACTTC.

The chain is built from TRBV11-2 and TRBJ2-6, with D maybe TRBD2 (6 bases). The CDR3 extends over 14 amino acids. CDR1 and CDR2 from the germline V gene are SGHAT and FQNNGV. V lost 5 bases and J 10 bases, leaving 15 bases between the germline ends. The CDR3 spells CASSPLSAGNVLTF. The DNA for the CDR3 is TGTGCCAGCAGCCCCTTATCCGCGGGGAACGTCCTGACTTTC.

The CDR3 DNA reads TGCGCCAGCAGCCAAGATCGAACTTTCGCTTTGAGACCTACTGACAATGAGCAGTTCTTC. Encoded protein: CASSQDRTFALRPTDNEQFF. The chain recombines TRBV4-3 with TRBJ2-1; D not certain. Germline assignment: CDR1 LGHNA and CDR2 YSLEER. Between the trimmed V and J ends, which lost 0 bases and 5 bases, there was a span of 26 bases. This CDR3 is built from 20 residues.

The CDR3 here is CASSLLKSGRSPYNEQFF. CDR3 bases: TGTGCCAGCAGCCTACTTAAGAGCGGGAGATCCCCCTACAATGAGCAGTTCTTC. The chain employs TRBV7-3 and TRBJ2-1; 8 bases fit TRBD2. With 5 bases clipped from V and 2 bases from J, the junction kept 14 bases outside the gene matches. This CDR3 spans 18 amino acids. The germline gives CDR1 SGHTA, CDR2 FQGTGA.

The chain combines TRBV2 with TRBJ1-1, with D hard to call. The CDR3 is 15 amino acids. Germline-derived CDR1 and CDR2 are SNHLY and FYNNEI. The ends were cut back, 3 bases at V and 2 bases at J, with 13 bases in the middle. This CDR3 is CASSDPTRGNTEAFF. The DNA of the CDR3 is TGTGCCAGCAGTGACCCTACTCGGGGAAACACTGAAGCTTTCTTT.

The gene calls are TRBV9 and TRBJ2-2; tentatively, D is TRBD2 (6 bases). The CDR3 totals 16 residues. Trimming left V 0 bases short and J 2 bases short, with 11 bases between. The germline V gene encodes CDR1 SGDLS and CDR2 YYNGEE. CDR3 loop: CASSVGGVSNTGELFF. The CDR3 coding sequence is TGTGCCAGCAGCGTAGGGGGGGTATCAAACACCGGGGAGCTGTTTTTT.

The V and J genes are TRBV5-4 and TRBJ2-1; maybe TRBD2 (7 bases). Deletions cut 3 bases from V and 5 bases from J, with 18 bases between. This CDR3 region has 16 residues. CDR1 SGHNT and CDR2 YYREEE come from the germline V gene (reference sequence). The CDR3 spells CASSSGRRQADNEQFF. In DNA, the CDR3 is TGTGCCAGCAGCTCCGGGAGGCGACAGGCCGACAATGAGCAGTTCTTC.